This TCR beta chain is from a study of T cell responses to AZD1222 COVID-19 vaccine. Libraries were prepared by immunoSEQ multiplex PCR; TCRdb keeps only in-frame clonotypes and omits some of them. The data hold 130,000 to 150,000 clones, with about 90% observed a single time. Whole-study results and caveats: Possibly, clonal diversity was underestimated; donors were largely white British and included more females. With two AZD1222 doses given, Spike-specific TCR breadth and depth both rose.

A remark on this clone: What it recognizes is unknown.

The V gene end was trimmed by 4 bases and the J gene end by 12 bases; junction bases not matched to a gene: 17. This CDR3 comprises 16 residues. Germline V gene lookup returns CDR1 SGDLS and CDR2 YYNGEE. This receptor was obtained from an adult who received the AZD1222 COVID-19 vaccine. This chain links TRBV9 with TRBJ2-1; 9 bases match TRBD2. Sequences were derived from peripheral blood, sampled 28 days after the second AZD1222 dose. CDR3 DNA: TGTGCCAGCAGCCCCACCCGGCGGGAGGGCCCTCAAGGGCAGTTCTTC. It translates to CASSPTRREGPQGQFF.